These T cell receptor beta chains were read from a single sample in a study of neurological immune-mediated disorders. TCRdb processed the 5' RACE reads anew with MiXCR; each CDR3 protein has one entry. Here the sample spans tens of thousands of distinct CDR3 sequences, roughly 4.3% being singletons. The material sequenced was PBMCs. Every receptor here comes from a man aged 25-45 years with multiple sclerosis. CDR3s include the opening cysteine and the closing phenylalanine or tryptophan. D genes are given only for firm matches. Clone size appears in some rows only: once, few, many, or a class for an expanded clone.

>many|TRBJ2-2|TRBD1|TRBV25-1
CASSESLTGWIGELFF
TGTGCCAGCAGTGAATCCCTGACAGGGTGGATCGGGGAGCTGTTTTTT
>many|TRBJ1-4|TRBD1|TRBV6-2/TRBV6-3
CASSWGGTAEKLFF
TGTGCCAGCAGCTGGGGCGGGACAGCTGAAAAACTGTTTTTT
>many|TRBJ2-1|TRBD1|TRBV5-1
CASSTDRVEFF
TGCGCCAGCAGCACGGACAGGGTTGAGTTCTTC
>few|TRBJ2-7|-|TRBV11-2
CASTSDKSSYEQYF
TGTGCCAGCACCTCCGACAAGAGCTCCTACGAGCAGTACTTC
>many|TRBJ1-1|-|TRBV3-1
CASSHLGGTEAFF
TGTGCCAGCAGCCACTTAGGGGGGACTGAAGCTTTCTTT
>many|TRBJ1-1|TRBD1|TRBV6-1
CASSGLSSGTANTEAFF
TGTGCCAGCAGTGGACTATCCTCCGGGACAGCGAACACTGAAGCTTTCTTT
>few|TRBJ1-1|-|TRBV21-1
CASSKVETNTEAFF
TGTGCCAGCAGCAAAGTCGAGACTAACACTGAAGCTTTCTTT
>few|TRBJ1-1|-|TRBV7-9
CASSGTADTEAFF
TGTGCCAGCAGCGGGACGGCCGACACTGAAGCTTTCTTT
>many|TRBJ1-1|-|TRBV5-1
CASSDDGTEAFF
TGCGCCAGCAGCGACGACGGAACTGAAGCTTTCTTT
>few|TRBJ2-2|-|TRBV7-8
CASSFIRPGELFF
TGTGCCAGCAGCTTCATCCGTCCCGGGGAGCTGTTTTTT
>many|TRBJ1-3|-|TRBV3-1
CASSSRDGGNTIYF
TGTGCCAGCAGCTCCCGGGACGGAGGAAACACCATATATTTT
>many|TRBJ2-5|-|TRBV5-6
CASSRQETQYF
TGTGCCAGCAGCCGTCAAGAGACCCAGTACTTC
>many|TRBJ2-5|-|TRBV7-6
CASSRSGGVQETQYF
TGTGCCAGCAGCCGTTCGGGCGGGGTACAAGAGACCCAGTACTTC
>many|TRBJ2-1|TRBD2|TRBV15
CATSRALSGGLNNEQFF
TGTGCCACCAGCAGAGCCCTCAGCGGGGGGCTAAACAATGAGCAGTTCTTC
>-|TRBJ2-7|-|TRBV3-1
CASSDTAYEQYF
TGTGCCAGCAGCGATACAGCGTACGAGCAGTACTTC
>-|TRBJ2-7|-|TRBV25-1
CASSERSGIYEQYF
TGTGCCAGCAGTGAACGGTCCGGAATCTACGAGCAGTACTTC
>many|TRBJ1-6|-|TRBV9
CASNGGGGTYNSPLHF
TGTGCCAGCAACGGGGGAGGAGGGACCTATAATTCACCCCTCCACTTT
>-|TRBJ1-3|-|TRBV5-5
CASGSIDGNSGNTIYF
TGTGCCAGCGGCAGCATAGACGGGAACTCTGGAAACACCATATATTTT
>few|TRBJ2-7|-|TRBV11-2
CASSSTLTAYEQYF
TGTGCCAGCAGCTCAACTCTAACAGCGTACGAGCAGTACTTC
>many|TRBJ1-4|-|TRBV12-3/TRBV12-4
CASSLEQGSNEKLFF
TGTGCCAGCAGTTTAGAACAGGGCTCTAATGAAAAACTGTTTTTT
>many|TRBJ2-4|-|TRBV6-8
CASFLSDLAKNIQYF
TGTGCCAGCTTTCTAAGCGACTTAGCCAAAAACATTCAGTACTTC
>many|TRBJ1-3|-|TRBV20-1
CSARDKTGNTIYF
TGCAGTGCTAGGGACAAGACTGGAAACACCATATATTTT
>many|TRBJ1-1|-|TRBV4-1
CASSQDGARRGTEAFF
TGCGCCAGCAGCCAAGATGGGGCTCGGAGGGGCACTGAAGCTTTCTTT
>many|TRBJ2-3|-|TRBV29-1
CSVEGAYTQYF
TGCAGCGTTGAAGGAGCTTATACGCAGTATTTT
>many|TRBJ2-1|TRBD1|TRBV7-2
CASSLVGTGDEQFF
TGTGCCAGCAGCTTAGTGGGGACAGGGGATGAGCAGTTCTTC
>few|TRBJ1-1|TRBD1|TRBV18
CASSEQGGANTEAFF
TGTGCCAGCTCAGAACAGGGGGGGGCGAACACTGAAGCTTTCTTT